These 28 T cell receptor beta chains share one sample of origin, sequenced in a study of circulating and synovial CD4+ cells in juvenile arthritis. Clones were sequenced by immunoSEQ multiplex PCR, and TCRdb holds only the in-frame ones, with some missing. The profile shows more than 30,000 clones, 93% of them singletons. The sample consisted of CD4+ T cells from blood. The receptors were gathered from a human donor with juvenile idiopathic arthritis.

This rearrangement joins TRBV2 to TRBJ2-3; 11 positions agree with TRBD2. V trimming: 7 bases; J trimming: 4 bases; junction bases outside the gene matches: 13. This CDR3 contains 17 residues. Looked up from germline, CDR1 is SNHLY and CDR2 is FYNNEI. CDR3: CASMVQGLAGSADTQYF. The CDR3 DNA reads TGTGCCAGCATGGTTCAAGGACTAGCGGGTTCTGCAGATACGCAGTATTTT.

CDR3 coding DNA: TGTGCCAGCAGCATGGGGAGGGACAATGAGCAGTTCTTC. The encoded protein is CASSMGRDNEQFF. The V and J genes are TRBV7-8 and TRBJ2-1; 7 bases map to TRBD2. V lost 5 bases to trimming and J lost 5 bases; unmatched junction nucleotides: 3. Germline loops: CDR1 SGHVS, CDR2 FQNEAQ. The CDR3 is 13 residues long. Filled out from reference TRBV7-8 and TRBJ2-1, the complete variable domain reads GAGVSQSPRYKVAKRGQDVALRCDPISGHVSLFWYQQALGQGPEFLTYFQNEAQLDKSGLPSDRFFAERPEGSVSTLKIQRTQQEDSAVYLCASSMGRDNEQFFGPGTRLTVL.

This rearrangement joins TRBV28 to TRBJ1-2, with 11 positions matching TRBD1. Per the germline V gene, CDR1 is MDHEN and CDR2 is SYDVKM. Trimming cost V 6 bases and J 8 bases; bases outside gene matches: 8. This CDR3 comprises 14 residues. CDR3 protein: CASSMGQGGWGYTF. CDR3 nucleotide sequence: TGTGCCAGCAGCATGGGACAGGGGGGCTGGGGCTACACCTTC.

The V gene is TRBV30, the J gene TRBJ2-7, with a weak D call TRBD2 (6 bases). The germline gives CDR1 GTSNPN, CDR2 SVGIG (reference sequence). V lost 0 bases and J 4 bases, leaving 7 bases between the germline ends. The CDR3 loop spans 12 amino acids. As DNA, the CDR3 is TGTGCCTGGAGTGTGGGAGGTTACGAGCAGTACTTC. It codes for CAWSVGGYEQYF.

The chain employs TRBV6-1 and TRBJ2-1; D is perhaps TRBD1 (5 bases). The germline V gene encodes CDR1 MNHNS and CDR2 SASEGT. The CDR3 runs to 15 residues. V was shortened by 5 bases and J by 4 bases, with 15 bases between the two germline ends. CDR3 amino acids: CASSPIFKGYNEQFF. CDR3 in DNA: TGTGCCAGCAGTCCCATTTTTAAGGGGTACAATGAGCAGTTCTTC.

This clone came up a few times. This chain connects TRBV19 to TRBJ1-5; D is perhaps TRBD1 (5 bases). In germline, CDR1 is LNHDA, CDR2 SQIVND (reference sequence). This CDR3 spans 13 amino acids. Trimming stripped 10 bases from V and 4 bases from J, with 14 bases between. The CDR3 nucleotides read TGTGCCACCGAGTGGGGCAGGAATCAGCCCCAGCATTTT. It translates to CATEWGRNQPQHF.

The chain combines TRBV9 with TRBJ2-7, with 8 bases matching TRBD2. Germline loops: CDR1 SGDLS, CDR2 YYNGEE. The CDR3 runs to 17 residues. Trimming removed 0 bases from V and 2 bases from J; junction bases left unmatched: 10. The CDR3 DNA reads as TGTGCCAGCAGCGTAGGGCCGGGCGGGAGGAGACCCTACGAGCAGTACTTC. Its protein is CASSVGPGGRRPYEQYF.

This chain connects TRBV7-3 to TRBJ2-5; D is possibly TRBD1 (6 bases). The last part of the DNA fits TRBJ2-7 better; the J call may be wrong. CDR1 is SGHTA and CDR2 is FQGTGA in the germline V gene. The CDR3 runs to 15 residues. The CDR3 loop is CASSLGTGHGYEQYF. CDR3 DNA sequence: TGTGCCAGCAGCTTAGGTACAGGGCATGGGTACGAGCAGTACTTC.

This chain uses TRBV19 with TRBJ2-3, with 8 positions matching TRBD2. Germline CDR1 is LNHDA and CDR2 is SQIVND (reference sequence). The ends lost 6 bases at V and 6 bases at J; junction bases unmatched: 8. The CDR3 runs 14 residues. CDR3 DNA sequence: TGTGCCAGTAGCGGGAGGGCCAATCGGGATACGCAGTATTTT. Translated: CASSGRANRDTQYF.

This chain connects TRBV9 to TRBJ1-1, with D tentatively TRBD1 (5 bases). Trimming shortened V by 2 bases and J by 1 base, and 15 bases separated the two germline ends. This CDR3 has 16 residues. Germline CDR1 reads SGDLS; CDR2 reads YYNGEE. CDR3 protein: CASSVHGGLSNTEAFF. The CDR3 bases are TGTGCCAGCAGCGTTCACGGGGGTTTATCGAACACTGAAGCTTTCTTT. Drawing the rest from reference TRBV9 and TRBJ1-1, the complete variable domain is DSGVTQTPKHLITATGQRVTLRCSPRSGDLSVYWYQQSLDQGLQFLIQYYNGEERAKGNILERFSAQQFPDLHSELNLSSLELGDSALYFCASSVHGGLSNTEAFFGQGTRLTVV.

The genes are TRBV18 and TRBJ1-2; possible D gene TRBD1, 6 bases. The V end was cut by 1 base, the J end by 4 bases, with 13 bases between. Germline V lookup: CDR1 KGHSH, CDR2 LQKENI. CDR3 length: 15 residues. CDR3 coding DNA: TGTGCCAGCTCACCACTGCAAGACAGGACCTATGGCTACACCTTC. Its translation is CASSPLQDRTYGYTF. Combining the CDR3 with reference TRBV18 and TRBJ1-2 gives the whole variable domain NAGVMQNPRHLVRRRGQEARLRCSPMKGHSHVYWYRQLPEEGLKFMVYLQKENIIDESGMPKERFSAEFPKEGPSILRIQQVVRGDSAAYFCASSPLQDRTYGYTFGSGTRLTVV.

The J gene is TRBJ1-6, the V gene TRBV28; 7 nucleotides align to TRBD1. The CDR3 has 13 amino acids. V was pared by 7 bases and J by 7 bases, with 4 bases of the junction left unmatched. Germline V gives CDR1 MDHEN, CDR2 SYDVKM. The CDR3 reads CASISTGNSPLHF. The CDR3, as DNA: TGTGCCAGCATCTCGACAGGGAATTCACCCCTCCACTTT.

CDR3 DNA: TGTGCCAGTAACCTAGACCCGGGAAGTCAAAACATTCAGTACTTC. This codes for CASNLDPGSQNIQYF. The chain uses TRBV19 and TRBJ2-4, with D maybe TRBD2 (5 bases). Germline V gene sequence: CDR1 LNHDA, CDR2 SQIVND (reference sequence). Trimming took off 7 bases at V and 5 bases at J, with 18 bases between the two ends. The CDR3 runs to 15 residues.

V is TRBV5-1 and J is TRBJ1-1; perhaps TRBD1 as D (6 bases). V was shortened by 3 bases and J by 0 bases, with 18 bases between the two germline ends. The CDR3 runs 17 residues. The V gene's germline CDR1 is SGHRS and CDR2 YFSETQ. The CDR3 sequence is CASSYGRLGQMNTEAFF. The CDR3 DNA is TGCGCCAGCAGCTATGGGCGCCTCGGACAGATGAACACTGAAGCTTTCTTT.

This rearrangement joins TRBV28 to TRBJ1-5; the match to TRBD1 covers 9 bases. Unmatched junction bases numbered 3, after V lost 6 bases and J lost 6 bases. The CDR3 is made up of 13 amino acids. Germline-derived CDR1 and CDR2 are MDHEN and SYDVKM. The CDR3 coding sequence is TGTGCCAGCAGAACAGGGGGCCCTCAGCCCCAGCATTTT. Its translation is CASRTGGPQPQHF.

The chain combines TRBV6-5 with TRBJ2-1; tentatively, D is TRBD2 (5 bases). This CDR3 contains 12 residues. CDR1 is MNHEY, CDR2 SVGAGI, per germline. V shed 9 bases and J shed 4 bases, with 10 bases lying between them. CDR3 sequence (DNA): TGTGCCAGTGCCAGGACTTACAATGAGCAGTTCTTC. It is translated as CASARTYNEQFF.

The chain carries TRBV10-1 and TRBJ2-7; 9 bases map to TRBD2. This CDR3 has 14 amino acids. The germline V gene has CDR1 WNHNN and CDR2 SYGVQD (reference sequence). With 4 bases clipped from V and 6 bases from J, the junction kept 7 bases outside the gene matches. In DNA, the CDR3 is TGCGCCAGCAGTGTGGGACTAGCAGGGGGCGAGCAGTACTTC. Translating gives CASSVGLAGGEQYF.

This clone was picked up one time. V gene TRBV4-1 combines with J gene TRBJ1-1, with a tentative D call TRBD1 (5 bases). From germline, CDR1 is MGHRA and CDR2 YSYEKL. CDR3 length: 15 residues. V gave up 1 base and J gave up 5 bases, with 14 bases separating them. CDR3 coding DNA: TGCGCCAGCAGCCAAGTCACGGGGGTAAGGACTGAAGCTTTCTTT. Translating gives CASSQVTGVRTEAFF.

The CDR3 protein is CASSLGTSNYEQYF. CDR3 DNA sequence: TGCGCCAGCAGCTTGGGGACTAGTAACTACGAGCAGTACTTC. This chain uses TRBV5-1 with TRBJ2-7; 7 nucleotides align to TRBD2. Per the germline V gene, CDR1 is SGHRS and CDR2 is YFSETQ. The CDR3 length is 14 residues. The V segment lost 0 bases and the J segment 3 bases; nucleotides outside the gene matches: 3.

The V call is TRBV27, the J call TRBJ2-5; 9 bases line up with TRBD2. Germline V CDR1 and CDR2: MNHEY, SMNVEV (reference sequence). J gave up 5 bases and V 3 bases, and 13 bases lay outside the gene matches. CDR3 length equals 17 residues. The CDR3 DNA sequence: TGTGCCAGCAGTTTTATTAGCGGGAGCCTCTTTTGGGAGACCCAGTACTTC. Protein product: CASSFISGSLFWETQYF.

This chain connects TRBV6-5 to TRBJ2-1; the match to TRBD2 covers 7 bases. V shed 2 bases and J 7 bases; nucleotides not matched to a gene: 5. The CDR3 is 14 amino acids. Germline assignment: CDR1 MNHEY and CDR2 SVGAGI. The CDR3 region is CASSYGRGGNEQFF. CDR3 nucleotide sequence: TGTGCCAGCAGTTACGGGAGGGGTGGAAATGAGCAGTTCTTC.

This clone was recorded a few times. Here the CDR3 DNA reads TGTGCCAGCAGCTTAATCGGTAGCGGGAGCGGGGAGACCCAGTACTTC. Encoded protein: CASSLIGSGSGETQYF. The J gene is TRBJ2-5, the V gene TRBV7-3; 9 positions agree with TRBD2. This CDR3 contains 16 residues. V was clipped by 1 base and J by 5 bases; unmatched bases: 8. Germline values: CDR1 SGHTA, CDR2 FQGTGA.

The CDR3 DNA sequence: TGTGCCATCAGCACATACAATGAGCAGTTCTTC. Translation gives CAISTYNEQFF. The chain combines TRBV10-3 with TRBJ2-1; D gene uncertain. V was cut by 6 bases and J by 4 bases, with 4 bases left in between. Per germline, CDR1 ENHRY and CDR2 SYGVKD. CDR3 size: 11 residues.

V is TRBV9 and J is TRBJ1-2; tentatively, D is TRBD1 (5 bases). The germline V gene has CDR1 SGDLS and CDR2 YYNGEE. V lost 3 bases, J lost 5 bases, and 17 bases lay in between. The length of the CDR3 is 15 residues. The DNA for the CDR3 is TGTGCCAGCAGCGCTACCTCAGGACAAGGGTATGGCTACACCTTC. This encodes CASSATSGQGYGYTF.

This clone was seen a few times. The chain uses TRBV11-2 and TRBJ1-2; D ambiguous. The V and J ends lost 1 base and 6 bases respectively, with 9 bases between them. Germline values: CDR1 SGHAT, CDR2 FQNNGV. The CDR3 extends over 13 amino acids. CDR3 in amino acids: CASSLGATNGYTF. The CDR3 DNA is TGTGCCAGCAGCTTAGGGGCGACCAATGGCTACACCTTC.

The V call is TRBV7-9, the J call TRBJ1-4; D unclear. V was trimmed by 4 bases and J by 0 bases, leaving 9 bases between them. The CDR3 has 15 amino acids. The germline gives CDR1 SEHNR, CDR2 FQNEAQ (reference sequence). The DNA for the CDR3 is TGTGCCAGCAGCTCGGACGGGGCAACTAATGAAAAACTGTTTTTT. Translated, it gives CASSSDGATNEKLFF.

V usage is TRBV19 and J usage is TRBJ2-4, with 7 bases identical to TRBD2. Germline-derived CDR1 and CDR2 are LNHDA and SQIVND (reference sequence). The V segment lost 5 bases and the J segment 4 bases; nucleotides outside the gene matches: 20. This CDR3 contains 19 residues. The CDR3 DNA is TGTGCCAGTAGTTCCCGGCTAGCGGATAAACAAGGACTAAAAAACATTCAGTACTTC. It translates to CASSSRLADKQGLKNIQYF. Full variable domain (rest looked up from reference TRBV19 and TRBJ2-4): DGGITQSPKYLFRKEGQNVTLSCEQNLNHDAMYWYRQDPGQGLRLIYYSQIVNDFQKGDIAEGYSVSREKKESFPLTVTSAQKNPTAFYLCASSSRLADKQGLKNIQYFGAGTRLSVL.

CDR3 region: CASSIGVGGTEAFF. In DNA, the CDR3 is TGTGCCAGTAGTATTGGCGTGGGGGGCACTGAAGCTTTCTTT. The chain has TRBV19 and TRBJ1-1; tentative D call: TRBD1 (5 bases). In germline, CDR1 is LNHDA, CDR2 SQIVND (reference sequence). The CDR3 covers 14 residues. The germline V and J ends were trimmed by 3 bases and 4 bases, with 12 bases remaining between them. The full variable domain, in which reference TRBV19 and TRBJ1-1 provide the parts outside the CDR3, is DGGITQSPKYLFRKEGQNVTLSCEQNLNHDAMYWYRQDPGQGLRLIYYSQIVNDFQKGDIAEGYSVSREKKESFPLTVTSAQKNPTAFYLCASSIGVGGTEAFFGQGTRLTVV.